The sequence of this T cell receptor (beta chain) was determined in a study of beta chain features in type 1 diabetes. Germline V CDR1 and CDR2: SEHNR, FQNEAQ (reference sequence). The CDR3 is made up of 17 amino acids. Unmatched junction bases numbered 12, after V lost 0 bases and J lost 8 bases. Of the isolated RNA, all was reverse transcribed, and so the sequenced material was expressed TCRB transcripts. This table comes from immunoSEQ multiplex PCR, and its TCRdb copy is limited to in-frame clones, with some not included. The table shows a few hundred thousand clones, with approximately 12% occurring only once.

The specimen sequenced was naive CD4+ T cells from blood. The chain links TRBV7-9 to TRBJ2-1, with TRBD2 identical over 8 bases. The receptor was isolated from a man aged 18 to 35 in good health. Here the CDR3 reads CASSLAFQAGDNYEQFF. CDR3 nucleotide sequence: TGTGCCAGCAGCTTAGCGTTTCAAGCGGGAGACAACTATGAGCAGTTCTTC. Full variable domain (remainder filled in from reference TRBV7-9 and TRBJ2-1): DTGVSQNPRHKITKRGQNVTFRCDPISEHNRLYWYRQTLGQGPEFLTYFQNEAQLEKSRLLSDRFSAERPKGSFSTLEIQRTEQGDSAMYLCASSLAFQAGDNYEQFFGPGTRLTVL.